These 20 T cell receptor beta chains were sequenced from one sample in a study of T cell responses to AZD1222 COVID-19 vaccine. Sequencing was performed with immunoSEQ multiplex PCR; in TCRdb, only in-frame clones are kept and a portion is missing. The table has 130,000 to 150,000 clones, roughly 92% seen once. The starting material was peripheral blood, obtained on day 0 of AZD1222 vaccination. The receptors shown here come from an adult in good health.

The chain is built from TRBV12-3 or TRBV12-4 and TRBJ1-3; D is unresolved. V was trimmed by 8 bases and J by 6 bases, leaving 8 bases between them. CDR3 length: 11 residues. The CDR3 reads CASLLQNTIYF. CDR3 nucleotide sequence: TGTGCCAGCCTCCTACAAAACACCATATATTTT.

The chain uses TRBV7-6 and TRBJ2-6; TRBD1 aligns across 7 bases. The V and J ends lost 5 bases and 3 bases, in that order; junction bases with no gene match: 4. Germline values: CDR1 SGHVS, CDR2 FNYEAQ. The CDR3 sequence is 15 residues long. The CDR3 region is CASSQGVGGANVLTF. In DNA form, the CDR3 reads TGTGCCAGCAGCCAGGGGGTTGGTGGGGCCAACGTCCTGACTTTC.

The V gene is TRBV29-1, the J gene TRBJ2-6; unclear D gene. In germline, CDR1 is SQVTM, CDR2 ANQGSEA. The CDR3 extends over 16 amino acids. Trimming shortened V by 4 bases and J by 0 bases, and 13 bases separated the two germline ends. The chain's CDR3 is CSVGGSESSGANVLTF. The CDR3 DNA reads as TGCAGCGTTGGAGGCAGCGAGAGCTCTGGGGCCAACGTCCTGACTTTC.

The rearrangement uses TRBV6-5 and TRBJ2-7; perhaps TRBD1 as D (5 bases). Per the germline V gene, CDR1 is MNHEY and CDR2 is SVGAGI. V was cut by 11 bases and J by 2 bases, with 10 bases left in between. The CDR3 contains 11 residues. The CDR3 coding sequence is TGTGCCGTGGAGACAGCCTACGAGCAGTACTTC. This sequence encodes CAVETAYEQYF.

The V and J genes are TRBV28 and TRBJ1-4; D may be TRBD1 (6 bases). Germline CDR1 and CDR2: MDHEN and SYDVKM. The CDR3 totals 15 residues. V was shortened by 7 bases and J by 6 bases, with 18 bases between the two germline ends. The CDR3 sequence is CASTTPWAGDEKLFF. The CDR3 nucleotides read TGTGCCAGCACCACCCCCTGGGCAGGGGATGAAAAACTGTTTTTT.

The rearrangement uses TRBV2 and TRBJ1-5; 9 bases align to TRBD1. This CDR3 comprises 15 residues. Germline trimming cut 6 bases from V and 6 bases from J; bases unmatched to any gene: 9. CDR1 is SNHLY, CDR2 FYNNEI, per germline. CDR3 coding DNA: TGTGCCAGCAGCCCGGGACAGGGATATGTTCAGCCCCAGCATTTT. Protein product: CASSPGQGYVQPQHF.

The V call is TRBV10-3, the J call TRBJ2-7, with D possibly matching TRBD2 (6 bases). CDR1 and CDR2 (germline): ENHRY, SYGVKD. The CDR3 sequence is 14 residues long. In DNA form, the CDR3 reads TGTGCTTCGGTGTTGGAGGTCGGGGGATACGAGCAGTACTTC. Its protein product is CASVLEVGGYEQYF.

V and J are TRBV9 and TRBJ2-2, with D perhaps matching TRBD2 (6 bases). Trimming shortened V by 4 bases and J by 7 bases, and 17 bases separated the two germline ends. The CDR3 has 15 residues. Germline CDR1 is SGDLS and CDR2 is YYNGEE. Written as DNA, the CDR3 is TGTGCCAGCAGCCTCTCCGGGAGCGATGGCGGGGAGCTGTTTTTT. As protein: CASSLSGSDGGELFF.

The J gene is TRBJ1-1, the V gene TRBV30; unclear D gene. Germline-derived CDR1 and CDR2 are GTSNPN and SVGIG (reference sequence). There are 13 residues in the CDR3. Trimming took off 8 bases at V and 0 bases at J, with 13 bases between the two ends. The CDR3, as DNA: TGTGCCCGCCGGCCCCTTTTGAACACTGAAGCTTTCTTT. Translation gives CARRPLLNTEAFF. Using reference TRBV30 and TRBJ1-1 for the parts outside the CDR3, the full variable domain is SQTIHQWPATLVQPVGSPLSLECTVEGTSNPNLYWYRQAAGRGLQLLFYSVGIGQISSEVPQNLSASRPQDRQFILSSKKLLLSDSGFYLCARRPLLNTEAFFGQGTRLTVV.

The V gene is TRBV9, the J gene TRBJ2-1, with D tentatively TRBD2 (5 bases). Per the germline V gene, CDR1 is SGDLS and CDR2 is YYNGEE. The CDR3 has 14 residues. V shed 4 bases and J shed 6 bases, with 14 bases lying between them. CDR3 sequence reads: CASSYSWLANEQFF. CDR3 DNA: TGTGCCAGCAGCTATAGCTGGCTAGCCAATGAGCAGTTCTTC.

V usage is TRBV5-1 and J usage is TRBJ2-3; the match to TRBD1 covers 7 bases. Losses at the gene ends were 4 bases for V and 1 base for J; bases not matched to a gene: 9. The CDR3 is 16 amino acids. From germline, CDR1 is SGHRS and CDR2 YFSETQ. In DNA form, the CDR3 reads TGCGCCAGCAGCCTCACCCTCGGGACAGGCACAGATACGCAGTATTTT. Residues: CASSLTLGTGTDTQYF. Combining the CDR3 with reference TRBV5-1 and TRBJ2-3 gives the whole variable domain KAGVTQTPRYLIKTRGQQVTLSCSPISGHRSVSWYQQTPGQGLQFLFEYFSETQRNKGNFPGRFSGRQFSNSRSEMNVSTLELGDSALYLCASSLTLGTGTDTQYFGPGTRLTVL.

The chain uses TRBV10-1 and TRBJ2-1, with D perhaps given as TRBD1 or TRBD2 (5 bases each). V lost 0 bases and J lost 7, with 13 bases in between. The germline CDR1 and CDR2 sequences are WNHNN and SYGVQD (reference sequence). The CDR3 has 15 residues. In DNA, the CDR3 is TGCGCCAGCAGTGAGTCCGGGACCTGGGGGAATGAGCAGTTCTTC. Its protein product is CASSESGTWGNEQFF.

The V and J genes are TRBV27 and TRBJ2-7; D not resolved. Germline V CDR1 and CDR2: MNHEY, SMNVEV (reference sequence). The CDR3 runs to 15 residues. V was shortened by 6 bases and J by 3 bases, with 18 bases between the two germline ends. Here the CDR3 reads CASSPRGETLYEQYF. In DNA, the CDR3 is TGTGCCAGCAGCCCCCGAGGCGAGACCCTCTACGAGCAGTACTTC.

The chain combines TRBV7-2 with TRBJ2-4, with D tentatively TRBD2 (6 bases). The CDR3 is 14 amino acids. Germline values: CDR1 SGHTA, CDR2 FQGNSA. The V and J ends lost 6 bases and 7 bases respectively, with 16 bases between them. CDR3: CASSLNPRGNIQYF. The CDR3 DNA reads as TGTGCCAGCAGTTTAAATCCCCGGGGGAACATTCAGTACTTC. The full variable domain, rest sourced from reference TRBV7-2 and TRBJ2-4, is GAGVSQSPSNKVTEKGKDVELRCDPISGHTALYWYRQSLGQGLEFLIYFQGNSAPDKSGLPSDRFSAERTGGSVSTLTIQRTQQEDSAVYLCASSLNPRGNIQYFGAGTRLSVL.

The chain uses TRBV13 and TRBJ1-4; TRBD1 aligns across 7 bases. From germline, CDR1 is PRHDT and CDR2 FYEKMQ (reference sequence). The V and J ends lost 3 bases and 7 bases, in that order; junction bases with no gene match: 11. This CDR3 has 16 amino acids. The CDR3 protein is CASSFRLTGAGEKLFF. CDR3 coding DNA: TGTGCCAGCAGCTTCCGACTAACAGGGGCCGGTGAAAAACTGTTTTTT.

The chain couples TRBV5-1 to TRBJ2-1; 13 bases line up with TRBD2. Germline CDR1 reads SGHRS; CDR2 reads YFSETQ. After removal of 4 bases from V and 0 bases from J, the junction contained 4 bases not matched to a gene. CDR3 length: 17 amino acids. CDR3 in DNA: TGCGCCAGCAGCGGGGGACTAGCGGGGAGCTCCTACAATGAGCAGTTCTTC. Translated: CASSGGLAGSSYNEQFF.

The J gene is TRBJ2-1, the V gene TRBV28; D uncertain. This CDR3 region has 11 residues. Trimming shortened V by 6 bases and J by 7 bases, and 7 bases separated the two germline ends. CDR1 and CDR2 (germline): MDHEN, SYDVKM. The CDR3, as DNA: TGTGCCAGCAGACATGATAATGAGCAGTTCTTC. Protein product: CASRHDNEQFF.

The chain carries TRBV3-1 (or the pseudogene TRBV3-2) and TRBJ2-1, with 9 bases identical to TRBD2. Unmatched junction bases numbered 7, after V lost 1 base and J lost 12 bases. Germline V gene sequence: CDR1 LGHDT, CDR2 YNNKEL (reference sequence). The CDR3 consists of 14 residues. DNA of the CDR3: TGTGCCAGCAGCCAAGCCGGGACTAGCTCTGGGCAGTTCTTC. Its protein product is CASSQAGTSSGQFF.

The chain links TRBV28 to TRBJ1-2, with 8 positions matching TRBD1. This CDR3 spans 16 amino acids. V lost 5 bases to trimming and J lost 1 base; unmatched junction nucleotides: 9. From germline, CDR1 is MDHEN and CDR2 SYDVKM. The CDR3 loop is CASSPAQGALNYGYTF. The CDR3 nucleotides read TGTGCCAGCAGTCCCGCCCAGGGGGCCCTTAACTATGGCTACACCTTC.

CDR3 sequence reads: CASSKPGFQPQHF. The CDR3, as DNA: TGTGCCAGCAGTAAACCGGGGTTTCAGCCCCAGCATTTT. The chain couples TRBV12-3 or TRBV12-4 to TRBJ1-5; unclear D gene. The V gene lost 5 bases and the J gene lost 6 bases, with 11 bases spanning the gap. CDR3 size: 13 residues.